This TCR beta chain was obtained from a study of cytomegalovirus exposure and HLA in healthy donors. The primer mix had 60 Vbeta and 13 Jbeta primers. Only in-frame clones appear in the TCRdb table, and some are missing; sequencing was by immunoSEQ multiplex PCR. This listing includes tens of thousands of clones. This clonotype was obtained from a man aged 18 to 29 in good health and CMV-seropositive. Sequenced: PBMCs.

DNA of the CDR3: TGTGCCAGCAGTATATTGGCCGAGACCCAGTACTTC. Amino acid sequence: CASSILAETQYF. J is TRBJ2-5 and V is TRBV6-1, with D hard to call. Germline-derived CDR1 and CDR2 are MNHNS and SASEGT. This CDR3 contains 12 residues. Trimming took 5 bases from V and 5 from J, leaving 9 bases between them.